This T cell receptor beta chain originates from a study of T cell responses to AZD1222 COVID-19 vaccine (dated by TCRdb to the early 2020s). For the study in its entirety: A total of under 250 trial participants underwent TCR sequencing, of whom 200 to 220 had received two doses of AZD1222 and some 25 had received two doses of the MenACWY control vaccine. Trial participants were enrolled into age subgroups of 18-55, 56-69 and 70-plus years, which contained about 150, 27 and 61 TCR-sequenced participants, respectively. Study-level results and caveats: Because no day 14 peak-response samples were available, the repertoires could be characterized only after the peak T cell response. Conclusions about previously exposed vaccinees are limited because only five to seven AZD1222 recipients were SARS-CoV-2 seropositive at baseline. After two AZD1222 doses, spike-specific TCR breadth and depth were significantly higher than at day 0 and than in MenACWY recipients. Nearly half of unique spike-specific TCRs reportedly recognized epitopes outside regions mutated in the B.1.351 and B.1.1.7 variants. In the small 56-69-year group, the increase in depth fell short of significance, most likely because of low power. Vaccine-associated CD4 TCRs spanned the whole spike protein, with dominant responses in regions 160-218 and 743-854. Participants were mostly white British, with more females than males. The authors suggested clonal diversity may have been underestimated.

Turning to this clone: No cognate antigen has been identified for it. No per-base quality is available; no much larger clone lies one base away.

The CDR3 covers 13 residues, taking in both the cysteine and the phenylalanine. Just the 39-base CDR3 DNA is kept, in frame starting at base 1. V loses 2 bases of germline sequence and J loses 4 bases, and the interval between the two ends is 8 bases. CDR1 and CDR2 are drawn from the germline V gene (reference sequence): GTSNPN, SVGIG. This specimen's time point label, per the study, means: about 28 days (+/-7) after the second vaccine dose. AZD1222 recipients whose second dose came at about 4 weeks and those whose second dose came at about 12 weeks were combined into one group, since spike-specific TCR depth and breadth did not differ between the two schedules. Samples from vaccinated people were obtained from the UK trials COV001 and COV002, which included a single-blind randomized controlled phase 2/3 trial of AZD1222 (ChAdOx1 nCoV-19) in healthy adults. For TCRbeta chain sequencing, PBMC samples from trial participants were taken at day 0 and at day 28 after the second dose.

The CDR3 regions of human TCRbeta chains were analyzed by immunosequencing. In the authors' own workflow: Repertoire TCRs were matched against a reference library of SARS-CoV-2-specific TCRs generated with the MIRA antigen-specificity platform. Breadth meant the fraction of unique TCRs that were SARS-CoV-2-associated, whereas depth meant the fraction of total T cells that were SARS-CoV-2-associated. Using the MIRA data, each spike-specific TCR was assigned both to the spike region to which the TCR was reactive and to a CD4 or CD8 class. Log10-transformed breadth and depth values were compared by one-way ANOVA with Sidak's multiple comparisons tests. Here the immuneACCESS table is served through TCRdb, limited to in-frame sequences with V and J called. Missing clones are a known gap in these copies; in checked studies unresolved V genes cover under half, and the rest lacks a known reason. V, J and clone size are taken as reported in that table, and D and trimming were inferred from the DNA itself. For this sample the table gives about 160,000 clones, of which under 95% were detected only once. The top ten clones comprise just over 5% of the sample.

This receptor was identified in an adult who received the AZD1222 COVID-19 vaccine. The rearranged chain carries TRBV30 and TRBJ1-4; no D gene is confidently identified. The source material was peripheral blood, sampled 28 days after the second AZD1222 dose. The DNA is TGTGCCTGGAGTCCGGGAAATAATGAAAAACTGTTTTTT. This gives the protein CAWSPGNNEKLFF.